This TCR beta chain stems from a study of T cell responses to AZD1222 COVID-19 vaccine. Overall study context: Second-dose intervals of approximately 4 or approximately 12 weeks were pooled.

This clone was observed once. V gave up 1 base and J gave up 5 bases; unmatched junction bases: 9. This CDR3 is 17 amino acids long. Per the germline V gene, CDR1 is MGHRA and CDR2 is YSYEKL. Sequencing was performed with immunoSEQ multiplex PCR; in TCRdb, only in-frame clones are kept and a portion is missing. Of over 150,000 clones listed, about 86% are singletons. Sample: peripheral blood, taken on day 0 of AZD1222 vaccination. The receptor was derived from an adult in good health. The chain carries TRBV4-1 and TRBJ2-2; TRBD2 agrees at 8 bases. The CDR3 DNA follows: TGCGCCAGCAGCCAAGGGAAGGGCGGGGGGAATACCGGGGAGCTGTTTTTT. This gives the protein CASSQGKGGGNTGELFF.